The 7 T cell receptor beta chains reported below all come from one sample, sequenced in a study of T cell repertoires in cytomegalovirus infection. TCRdb redid the calling of the reads with MiXCR, one entry per CDR3 protein. The sample shows about 150,000 distinct CDR3 sequences, approximately 30% of them seen only once. Antigen specificity for these receptors is unknown. The input for sequencing was CD8+ T cells from cultured PBMCs, taken from culture after CMV antigen stimulation. The receptors were sampled from a human donor in good health (CMV status not recorded). Some clones in this sample may be carry-over from other donors' samples.

The chain recombines TRBV29-1 with TRBJ2-7, with no clear D. Germline V gene lookup returns CDR1 SQVTM and CDR2 ANQGSEA. V was pared by 6 bases and J by 6 bases, with 21 bases between. The CDR3 length is 14 residues. CDR3 sequence reads: CSVGRSHTTAEQYF. CDR3 in DNA: TGCAGCGTCGGTAGGTCCCACACCACGGCCGAGCAGTACTTC.

The rearrangement links TRBV24-1 to TRBJ2-5; D is unresolved. The V gene lost 1 base and the J gene lost 2 bases, with 10 bases spanning the gap. Germline V lookup: CDR1 KGHDR, CDR2 SFDVKD. The CDR3 length is 15 residues. The CDR3: CATSDFLGRQETQYF. Written as DNA, the CDR3 is TGTGCCACCAGTGATTTTTTAGGAAGACAAGAGACCCAGTACTTC.

The V and J genes are TRBV7-9 and TRBJ2-2, with D perhaps being TRBD1 or TRBD2 (5 bases each). Deletions cut 5 bases from V and 2 bases from J, with 12 bases between. The CDR3 runs 15 residues. Germline CDR1 SEHNR, CDR2 FQNEAQ (reference sequence). This CDR3 is CASSRVGGNTGELFF. Written as DNA, the CDR3 is TGTGCCAGCAGCCGGGTTGGGGGTAACACCGGGGAGCTGTTTTTT.

There are a few counts of this clonotype. V gene TRBV9 combines with J gene TRBJ2-7; D is ambiguous. This CDR3 region has 13 residues. V was shortened by 0 bases and J by 4 bases, with 8 bases between the two germline ends. Germline CDR1 reads SGDLS; CDR2 reads YYNGEE. CDR3 in amino acids: CASSVAADYEQYF. The DNA for the CDR3 is TGTGCCAGCAGCGTAGCGGCGGATTACGAGCAGTACTTC.

V gene TRBV4-1 combines with J gene TRBJ2-7; D gene ambiguous. Trimming removed 4 bases from V and 3 bases from J, with 10 bases in between. Germline V gene sequence: CDR1 MGHRA, CDR2 YSYEKL. The CDR3 has 13 amino acids. For the CDR3, the DNA is TGCGCCAGCAGCCCTGCGTGGGGCTACGAGCAGTACTTC. Its translation: CASSPAWGYEQYF.

The chain uses TRBV6-1 and TRBJ2-2; the D gene is possibly TRBD2 (5 bases). The germline V gene encodes CDR1 MNHNS and CDR2 SASEGT. CDR3 length: 14 residues. V was pared by 7 bases and J by 4 bases, with 13 bases between. CDR3 sequence: CASKRAGLTGELFF. The CDR3 nucleotides are TGTGCCAGCAAGCGAGCAGGACTCACCGGGGAGCTGTTTTTT.

The gene calls are TRBV11-2 and TRBJ2-7; tentative D call: TRBD2 (6 bases). Germline CDR1 SGHAT, CDR2 FQNNGV. Trimming pared 5 bases from V and 0 bases from J, leaving 14 bases between. The CDR3 is made up of 15 amino acids. The CDR3 sequence: CASSPTSGSSYEQYF. The CDR3, as DNA: TGTGCCAGCAGCCCAACTTCCGGGAGCTCCTACGAGCAGTACTTC.